The 32 T cell receptor beta chains below were found in one sample sequenced in a study of cytomegalovirus exposure and HLA in healthy donors. Repertoires were generated with immunoSEQ multiplex PCR, while TCRdb's copy carries only in-frame clones and drops some. The table shows about 71,000 clones, with about 94% occurring only once. Sample: PBMCs. All receptors come from a woman under 30 in good health and CMV-seronegative.

The chain couples TRBV10-1 to TRBJ1-2, with 7 bases identical to TRBD1. J gave up 6 bases and V 5 bases, and 3 bases lay outside the gene matches. The CDR3 consists of 12 residues. Germline CDR1 is WNHNN and CDR2 is SYGVQD (reference sequence). CDR3 in DNA: TGCGCCAGCAGTAAAGACAGGGATGGCTACACCTTC. Protein: CASSKDRDGYTF.

The chain couples TRBV25-1 to TRBJ2-5; TRBD2 agrees at 12 bases. Germline trimming cut 8 bases from V and 5 bases from J; bases unmatched to any gene: 6. The CDR3 runs 14 residues. Germline CDR1 reads MGHDK; CDR2 reads SYGVNS. CDR3 loop: CASSGLAGFETQYF. The CDR3 DNA reads TGTGCCAGCTCCGGACTAGCGGGGTTTGAGACCCAGTACTTC.

V and J are TRBV6-4 and TRBJ2-3, with 11 bases fitting TRBD2. The CDR3 consists of 16 residues. V trimming: 6 bases; J trimming: 0 bases; junction bases outside the gene matches: 5. The germline V gene has CDR1 MRHNA and CDR2 SNTAGT. CDR3 amino acids: CASSELAGASTDTQYF. The CDR3 DNA follows: TGTGCCAGCAGCGAACTAGCGGGGGCTAGCACAGATACGCAGTATTTT.

The chain uses TRBV7-2 and TRBJ1-6; D unresolved. The CDR3 is 14 amino acids. Between the trimmed V and J ends, which lost 10 bases and 1 base, there was a span of 11 bases. From germline, CDR1 is SGHTA and CDR2 FQGNSA. Here the CDR3 DNA reads TGTGCCACTCGGAGGTCTTCCTATAATTCACCCCTCCACTTT. Its translation is CATRRSSYNSPLHF.

The CDR3 reads CASSPGLNYEQYF. The DNA for the CDR3 is TGTGCCAGTAGCCCGGGACTGAACTACGAGCAGTACTTC. The genes are TRBV19 and TRBJ2-7, with a tentative D call TRBD2 (6 bases). The germline V gene encodes CDR1 LNHDA and CDR2 SQIVND (reference sequence). V shed 6 bases and J shed 3 bases, with 12 bases lying between them. This CDR3 is 13 amino acids long.

The gene calls are TRBV11-2 and TRBJ1-2, with D maybe TRBD1 (5 bases). This CDR3 comprises 16 residues. Germline V lookup: CDR1 SGHAT, CDR2 FQNNGV. Trimming removed 5 bases at V and 1 base at J, with 17 bases between. This CDR3 is CASSKKRTTFNYGYTF. DNA of the CDR3: TGTGCCAGCAGCAAAAAAAGGACAACTTTTAACTATGGCTACACCTTC. Full variable domain (rest looked up from reference TRBV11-2 and TRBJ1-2): EAGVAQSPRYKIIEKRQSVAFWCNPISGHATLYWYQQILGQGPKLLIQFQNNGVVDDSQLPKDRFSAERLKGVDSTLKIQPAKLEDSAVYLCASSKKRTTFNYGYTFGSGTRLTVV.

The chain's CDR3 is CASSLWTGPTDTQYF. DNA of the CDR3: TGCGCCAGCAGCTTGTGGACAGGGCCCACAGATACGCAGTATTTT. This chain links TRBV5-1 with TRBJ2-3, with 8 nucleotides matching TRBD1. Germline CDR1 and CDR2: SGHRS and YFSETQ. CDR3 size: 15 residues. Trimming took 1 base from V and 2 from J; bases not matched to a gene: 3. The full variable domain, its missing parts supplied by reference TRBV5-1 and TRBJ2-3, is KAGVTQTPRYLIKTRGQQVTLSCSPISGHRSVSWYQQTPGQGLQFLFEYFSETQRNKGNFPGRFSGRQFSNSRSEMNVSTLELGDSALYLCASSLWTGPTDTQYFGPGTRLTVL.

This chain links TRBV7-9 with TRBJ2-5; 7 positions match TRBD1. V shed 5 bases, J shed 4 bases, and the junction held 10 bases outside the gene matches. The CDR3 is 15 residues long. CDR1 and CDR2 (germline): SEHNR, FQNEAQ (reference sequence). In nucleotides, the CDR3 is TGTGCCAGCAGCACAACGACAGGGTTGGGAGAGACCCAGTACTTC. Its translation is CASSTTTGLGETQYF.

The chain recombines TRBV18 with TRBJ2-4, with 9 bases fitting TRBD2. V lost 0 bases and J lost 4; bases outside the gene matches: 1. This CDR3 contains 15 residues. Germline-derived CDR1 and CDR2 are KGHSH and LQKENI. The CDR3 bases are TGTGCCAGCTCACCACCTACTAGCGGGAAAAACATTCAGTACTTC. Translating gives CASSPPTSGKNIQYF.

The chain links TRBV28 to TRBJ2-3; tentative D call: TRBD2 (5 bases). V was trimmed by 5 bases and J by 2 bases, leaving 14 bases between them. This CDR3 comprises 15 residues. CDR1 and CDR2 (germline): MDHEN, SYDVKM. In DNA, the CDR3 is TGTGCCAGCAGTCTACCCGAGGGAATCACAGATACGCAGTATTTT. Its translation: CASSLPEGITDTQYF.

This rearrangement joins TRBV6-5 to TRBJ2-7, with D uncertain. The V gene's germline CDR1 is MNHEY and CDR2 SVGAGI. The V end was cut by 0 bases, the J end by 3 bases, with 9 bases between. This CDR3 spans 14 amino acids. The CDR3: CASSYSSTGYEQYF. The CDR3 DNA sequence: TGTGCCAGCAGTTACTCGAGTACTGGCTACGAGCAGTACTTC.

The chain employs TRBV11-1 and TRBJ2-1; 10 positions match TRBD2. The CDR3 is 15 amino acids. Losses at the gene ends were 4 bases for V and 9 bases for J; bases not matched to a gene: 9. Germline assignment: CDR1 SGHAT and CDR2 FQDESV (reference sequence). DNA for the CDR3: TGTGCCAGCAGCTCGTCTCTAGCGGGAGTCGTTGAGCAGTTCTTC. It encodes CASSSSLAGVVEQFF.

This clone appeared a single time. The chain joins TRBV6-6 to TRBJ1-2, with D hard to call. Germline V CDR1 and CDR2: MNHNY, SVGAGI (reference sequence). V gave up 0 bases and J gave up 0 bases, with 11 bases separating them. The length of the CDR3 is 16 residues. The CDR3 nucleotides read TGTGCCAGCAGTTACTCGACGAGCGGAGCTAACTATGGCTACACCTTC. Amino acids: CASSYSTSGANYGYTF.

This clone was recorded once. The chain links TRBV13 to TRBJ2-5; D gene ambiguous. Looked up from germline, CDR1 is PRHDT and CDR2 is FYEKMQ (reference sequence). Trimming left V 3 bases short and J 0 bases short, with 5 bases between. The CDR3 totals 13 residues. The CDR3 loop is CASSFPNQETQYF. In DNA form, the CDR3 reads TGTGCCAGCAGCTTTCCCAACCAAGAGACCCAGTACTTC.

The chain is built from TRBV19 and TRBJ2-3; TRBD2 agrees at 11 bases. The germline gives CDR1 LNHDA, CDR2 SQIVND (reference sequence). Losses at the gene ends were 7 bases for V and 5 bases for J; bases not matched to a gene: 8. This CDR3 spans 15 amino acids. The CDR3 coding sequence is TGTGCCAGTATGCGTAGCGGGGGGGCCCTAGATACGCAGTATTTT. The encoded protein is CASMRSGGALDTQYF. The variable domain in full, completed from reference TRBV19 and TRBJ2-3, reads DGGITQSPKYLFRKEGQNVTLSCEQNLNHDAMYWYRQDPGQGLRLIYYSQIVNDFQKGDIAEGYSVSREKKESFPLTVTSAQKNPTAFYLCASMRSGGALDTQYFGPGTRLTVL.

The V call is TRBV9, the J call TRBJ1-2, with TRBD1 as a possible D gene (6 bases). This CDR3 has 15 amino acids. Trimming removed 0 bases at V and 5 bases at J, with 14 bases between. Germline CDR1 and CDR2: SGDLS and YYNGEE. CDR3 bases: TGTGCCAGCAGCGTAGAGGCCAGGGGAATTTATGGCTACACCTTC. As protein: CASSVEARGIYGYTF.

The chain has TRBV27 and TRBJ2-1, with 8 nucleotides matching TRBD1. V lost 6 bases and J lost 9; bases outside the gene matches: 4. Germline V CDR1 and CDR2: MNHEY, SMNVEV (reference sequence). This CDR3 comprises 12 residues. The CDR3 bases are TGTGCCAGCAGCTCCGACAGGGGTGAGCAGTTCTTC. Translating gives CASSSDRGEQFF.

This chain joins TRBV6-6 and TRBJ2-1, with 8 bases that match TRBD2. The germline V gene has CDR1 MNHNY and CDR2 SVGAGI (reference sequence). The CDR3 contains 16 residues. V shed 0 bases, J shed 7 bases, and the junction held 8 bases outside the gene matches. CDR3 loop: CASSYSTPAGVNEQFF. CDR3 coding DNA: TGTGCCAGCAGTTACTCGACCCCAGCGGGGGTGAATGAGCAGTTCTTC.

The chain joins TRBV6-4 to TRBJ2-7; D is perhaps TRBD2 (5 bases). Per the germline V gene, CDR1 is MRHNA and CDR2 is SNTAGT. The CDR3 contains 20 residues. With 2 bases removed from V and 5 bases from J, the gap between germline ends came to 31 bases. The CDR3 loop reads CASSDPRRIKGLPADDEQYF. The CDR3 DNA reads TGTGCCAGCAGTGACCCCAGACGAATTAAAGGACTGCCCGCCGATGACGAGCAGTACTTC.

This sequence joins TRBV5-1 and TRBJ2-1; 12 bases map to TRBD2. This CDR3 has 19 residues. The J segment lost 4 bases and the V segment lost 1 base, leaving 12 bases of the junction unmatched. Germline V CDR1 and CDR2: SGHRS, YFSETQ. In nucleotides, the CDR3 is TGCGCCAGCAGCTTGCGGGCTAGCGGGGGGGGTAACCAATACAATGAGCAGTTCTTC. Translated, it gives CASSLRASGGGNQYNEQFF.

V is TRBV4-2 and J is TRBJ1-5, with a tentative D call TRBD1 (5 bases). The germline V gene encodes CDR1 LGHNA and CDR2 YNFKEQ. The CDR3 runs 15 residues. The V end was cut by 3 bases, the J end by 3 bases, with 12 bases between. This chain's CDR3 is CASSHGQGDNQPQHF. The CDR3 DNA is TGTGCCAGCAGCCACGGACAAGGAGACAATCAGCCCCAGCATTTT.

The chain couples TRBV28 to TRBJ2-2, with D hard to call. V was pared by 1 base and J by 3 bases, with 9 bases between. Germline CDR1 and CDR2: MDHEN and SYDVKM. The CDR3 contains 15 residues. The CDR3 is CASSLLLVDTGELFF. DNA of the CDR3: TGTGCCAGCAGTTTATTGCTAGTCGACACCGGGGAGCTGTTTTTT.

The V and J genes are TRBV6-1 and TRBJ2-6; D remains unclear. The CDR3 is 15 amino acids. V was clipped by 1 base and J by 1 base, with 5 bases between them. Germline V gene data show CDR1 as MNHNS and CDR2 as SASEGT. CDR3 sequence: CASSEGQSGANVLTF. Written as DNA, the CDR3 is TGTGCCAGCAGTGAAGGGCAGTCTGGGGCCAACGTCCTGACTTTC.

The CDR3 sequence: CASSRNNEQFF. The CDR3 DNA is TGTGCCAGCAGCCGTAACAATGAGCAGTTCTTC. This chain connects TRBV7-9 to TRBJ2-1; D gene unclear. There are 11 residues in the CDR3. Per germline, CDR1 SEHNR and CDR2 FQNEAQ (reference sequence). The ends were cut back, 5 bases at V and 5 bases at J, with 4 bases in the middle.

The gene calls are TRBV19 and TRBJ1-3; D is possibly TRBD1 (6 bases). Germline V lookup: CDR1 LNHDA, CDR2 SQIVND (reference sequence). V lost 7 bases and J lost 0, with 7 bases in between. CDR3 length equals 13 residues. In DNA, the CDR3 is TGTGCCAGTACACAGGGCTCTGGAAACACCATATATTTT. It is translated as CASTQGSGNTIYF. Drawing the rest from reference TRBV19 and TRBJ1-3, the complete variable domain is DGGITQSPKYLFRKEGQNVTLSCEQNLNHDAMYWYRQDPGQGLRLIYYSQIVNDFQKGDIAEGYSVSREKKESFPLTVTSAQKNPTAFYLCASTQGSGNTIYFGEGSWLTVV.

The J gene is TRBJ1-1, the V gene TRBV5-5; D ambiguous. Deletions cut 2 bases from V and 0 bases from J, with 5 bases between. Germline CDR1 and CDR2: SGHKS and YYEKEE (reference sequence). This CDR3 contains 13 residues. CDR3 nucleotides: TGTGCCAGCAGCTTCCGTATGAACACTGAAGCTTTCTTT. Its translation: CASSFRMNTEAFF.

The CDR3 DNA follows: TGTGCCAGCAGTTACTTGGGAGGCAATCAGCCCCAGCATTTT. Amino acid sequence: CASSYLGGNQPQHF. The chain has TRBV6-6 and TRBJ1-5, with unresolved D. Germline CDR1 reads MNHNY; CDR2 reads SVGAGI (reference sequence). The CDR3 is 14 residues long. V was pared by 1 base and J by 2 bases, with 6 bases between.

The J gene is TRBJ2-3, the V gene TRBV6-5; 9 bases line up with TRBD2. The CDR3 spans 16 residues. V shed 4 bases, J shed 4 bases, and the junction held 9 bases outside the gene matches. Per the germline V gene, CDR1 is MNHEY and CDR2 is SVGAGI. The CDR3 here is CASSSHSGSGADTQYF. CDR3 bases: TGTGCCAGCAGTTCCCATAGCGGGAGTGGCGCAGATACGCAGTATTTT.

The chain combines TRBV5-6 with TRBJ1-6, with D unresolved. Germline assignment: CDR1 SGHDT and CDR2 YYEEEE. Trimming left V 0 bases short and J 1 base short, with 8 bases between. The CDR3 has 16 residues. CDR3 loop: CASSLGYSSYNSPLHF. In DNA form, the CDR3 reads TGTGCCAGCAGCTTGGGTTACTCGTCCTATAATTCACCCCTCCACTTT.

This clone was counted a single time. The chain couples TRBV6-5 to TRBJ1-3, with TRBD1 identical over 11 bases. Trimming at V came to 5 bases and at J to 3 bases, leaving 3 bases not matched to a gene. Per the germline V gene, CDR1 is MNHEY and CDR2 is SVGAGI. CDR3 length: 15 amino acids. CDR3 DNA sequence: TGTGCCAGCAGTAGGACAGGGGGCGGTGGAAACACCATATATTTT. Protein product: CASSRTGGGGNTIYF.

The chain couples TRBV25-1 to TRBJ2-1; D perhaps matches TRBD2 (6 bases). Germline-derived CDR1 and CDR2 are MGHDK and SYGVNS. V dropped 5 bases and J dropped 6 bases, with 23 bases sitting between them. The CDR3 sequence is 17 residues long. The CDR3 DNA is TGTGCCAGCAGTCAAACTAAATCTAGCGCCCGGGGCAATGAGCAGTTCTTC. Translating gives CASSQTKSSARGNEQFF. Full variable domain (outside the CDR3, taken from reference TRBV25-1 and TRBJ2-1): EADIYQTPRYLVIGTGKKITLECSQTMGHDKMYWYQQDPGMELHLIHYSYGVNSTEKGDLSSESTVSRIRTEHFPLTLESARPSHTSQYLCASSQTKSSARGNEQFFGPGTRLTVL.

This chain links TRBV6-1 with TRBJ1-1; possibly TRBD1 for D (6 bases). Trimming shortened V by 8 bases and J by 0 bases, and 13 bases separated the two germline ends. CDR3 length: 14 residues. Germline V lookup: CDR1 MNHNS, CDR2 SASEGT. In DNA form, the CDR3 reads TGTGCCAGCTGGGGGCGAACCCTGAACACTGAAGCTTTCTTT. Translation: CASWGRTLNTEAFF.